Following are 29 T cell receptor beta chains from one sample sequenced in a study of technical replicates of blood from several donors. TCRdb keeps only in-frame clones here, not all; method: immunoSEQ multiplex PCR. This table has tens of thousands of clones, about nine tenths appearing once. Sequenced material: T cells isolated from PBMCs. The source is a human donor in good health.

The chain is built from TRBV7-8 and TRBJ1-5; perhaps TRBD1 as D (6 bases). CDR3 length: 15 amino acids. Trimming stripped 6 bases from V and 8 bases from J, with 20 bases between. Germline CDR1 reads SGHVS; CDR2 reads FQNEAQ. CDR3 sequence: CASSYREGKVEPQHF. In nucleotides, the CDR3 is TGTGCCAGCAGTTACAGGGAGGGGAAGGTGGAGCCCCAGCATTTT.

The rearrangement links TRBV5-1 to TRBJ2-7, with TRBD2 identical over 11 bases. V gave up 5 bases and J gave up 3 bases; unmatched junction bases: 7. Per the germline V gene, CDR1 is SGHRS and CDR2 is YFSETQ. The CDR3 covers 15 residues. The CDR3 coding sequence is TGCGCCAGCAGTCAAAGGCTAGCGGGGGGCTACGAGCAGTACTTC. Translation: CASSQRLAGGYEQYF.

The chain carries TRBV7-6 and TRBJ1-1, with 11 bases fitting TRBD1. CDR1 is SGHVS, CDR2 FNYEAQ, per germline. After removal of 5 bases from V and 3 bases from J, the junction contained 8 bases not matched to a gene. The CDR3 is 16 amino acids. The CDR3 DNA reads TGTGCCAGCAGCCCTAGGACAGGGGGCATGGACACTGAAGCTTTCTTT. This gives the protein CASSPRTGGMDTEAFF.

V and J are TRBV6-5 and TRBJ1-3; tentatively, D is TRBD1 (6 bases). The V gene's germline CDR1 is MNHEY and CDR2 SVGAGI. CDR3 length: 15 amino acids. V was clipped by 6 bases and J by 4 bases, with 16 bases between them. CDR3 protein: CASRKMQGFGNTIYF. The CDR3 DNA reads TGTGCCAGCAGGAAGATGCAGGGGTTCGGAAACACCATATATTTT.

This clone was counted only a few times. The J gene is TRBJ1-2, the V gene TRBV9; D is unresolved. Per germline, CDR1 SGDLS and CDR2 YYNGEE. CDR3 length: 11 amino acids. V lost 2 bases and J 8 bases, leaving 7 bases between the germline ends. The CDR3 bases are TGTGCCAGCAGCGTCGACGGGGGCTACACCTTC. It encodes CASSVDGGYTF.

The genes are TRBV5-1 and TRBJ2-5; the D gene is possibly TRBD1 (6 bases). The CDR3 length is 14 residues. V was trimmed by 2 bases and J by 2 bases, leaving 10 bases between them. Germline CDR1 reads SGHRS; CDR2 reads YFSETQ. CDR3 nucleotide sequence: TGCGCCAGCAGCTTACGCGGACAGCAAGAGACCCAGTACTTC. It is translated as CASSLRGQQETQYF. The full variable domain, with the rest looked up from reference TRBV5-1 and TRBJ2-5, is KAGVTQTPRYLIKTRGQQVTLSCSPISGHRSVSWYQQTPGQGLQFLFEYFSETQRNKGNFPGRFSGRQFSNSRSEMNVSTLELGDSALYLCASSLRGQQETQYFGPGTRLLVL.

The rearrangement joins TRBV5-1 to TRBJ2-1; 8 nucleotides align to TRBD2. Germline CDR1 is SGHRS and CDR2 is YFSETQ. This CDR3 spans 16 amino acids. V lost 4 bases to trimming and J lost 2 bases; unmatched junction nucleotides: 8. CDR3 loop: CASSVSGTSAYNEQFF. CDR3 nucleotide sequence: TGCGCCAGCAGCGTTTCCGGGACTAGTGCCTACAATGAGCAGTTCTTC.

Only one count was recorded for this clone. J is TRBJ2-5 and V is TRBV7-7; 10 nucleotides match TRBD2. Looked up from germline, CDR1 is SSHAT and CDR2 is FNYEAQ (reference sequence). V gave up 1 base and J gave up 4 bases; unmatched junction bases: 9. This CDR3 region has 17 residues. The CDR3 nucleotides read TGTGCCAGCAGCTTAGATTTGAAAGCGGGAGGGGGAGAGACCCAGTACTTC. It codes for CASSLDLKAGGGETQYF.

CDR3 DNA: TGCGCCAGCAGCTTACGGCAGGGAAGGACAGATACGCAGTATTTT. Translating gives CASSLRQGRTDTQYF. The rearrangement joins TRBV5-1 to TRBJ2-3; a weak D match, TRBD1 (5 bases). The CDR3 length is 15 residues. From germline, CDR1 is SGHRS and CDR2 YFSETQ. Trimming stripped 2 bases from V and 3 bases from J, with 13 bases between.

V usage is TRBV29-1 and J usage is TRBJ2-6; D might be TRBD2 (6 bases). This CDR3 region has 15 residues. V shed 4 bases and J shed 0 bases, with 10 bases lying between them. CDR1 SQVTM and CDR2 ANQGSEA come from the germline V gene. The DNA for the CDR3 is TGCAGCGTTGCAAACGGGGGCTCTGGGGCCAACGTCCTGACTTTC. This codes for CSVANGGSGANVLTF. Drawing the rest from reference TRBV29-1 and TRBJ2-6, the complete variable domain is SAVISQKPSRDICQRGTSLTIQCQVDSQVTMMFWYRQQPGQSLTLIATANQGSEATYESGFVIDKFPISRPNLTFSTLTVSNMSPEDSSIYLCSVANGGSGANVLTFGAGSRLTVL.

In this sample, this clone turned up once. The chain links TRBV30 to TRBJ2-5, with TRBD1 matching 7 bases. Germline CDR1 is GTSNPN and CDR2 is SVGIG (reference sequence). The junction had 13 bases not matched to a gene; V was cut back by 2 bases and J by 10 bases. The CDR3 loop spans 14 amino acids. CDR3 region: CAWSFLRQGMDQYF. The CDR3 DNA follows: TGTGCCTGGAGTTTCCTTCGACAGGGAATGGACCAGTACTTC. The entire variable domain, with the rest obtained from reference TRBV30 and TRBJ2-5, is as follows: SQTIHQWPATLVQPVGSPLSLECTVEGTSNPNLYWYRQAAGRGLQLLFYSVGIGQISSEVPQNLSASRPQDRQFILSSKKLLLSDSGFYLCAWSFLRQGMDQYFGPGTRLLVL.

The chain joins TRBV10-3 to TRBJ1-1, with 7 bases that match TRBD1. Germline V CDR1 and CDR2: ENHRY, SYGVKD. V lost 4 bases to trimming and J lost 0 bases; unmatched junction nucleotides: 11. CDR3 length equals 17 residues. The CDR3 loop is CAISGTRGAPLNTEAFF. CDR3 in DNA: TGTGCCATCAGTGGGACCAGGGGGGCTCCTTTGAACACTGAAGCTTTCTTT.

CDR3 in amino acids: CASSQAWREYNEQFF. The CDR3 DNA follows: TGTGCCAGCAGCCAAGCTTGGCGGGAGTACAATGAGCAGTTCTTC. The chain links TRBV4-2 to TRBJ2-1; 7 bases agree with TRBD2. This CDR3 has 15 residues. Trimming removed 1 base from V and 4 bases from J; junction bases left unmatched: 4. Germline CDR1 and CDR2: LGHNA and YNFKEQ.

The chain couples TRBV10-3 to TRBJ2-3; 8 nucleotides align to TRBD1. V lost 8 bases, J lost 2 bases, and 3 bases stayed unmatched. Germline assignment: CDR1 ENHRY and CDR2 SYGVKD. There are 13 residues in the CDR3. CDR3: CAIGDRPTDTQYF. CDR3 DNA: TGTGCCATCGGGGACAGGCCCACAGATACGCAGTATTTT.

The J gene is TRBJ2-1, the V gene TRBV27; D remains unclear. Trimming shortened V by 2 bases and J by 7 bases, and 9 bases separated the two germline ends. Germline-derived CDR1 and CDR2 are MNHEY and SMNVEV (reference sequence). The CDR3 consists of 13 residues. CDR3 bases: TGTGCCAGCAGTTTAAGCGCAGTTAATGAGCAGTTCTTC. Residues: CASSLSAVNEQFF.

The chain joins TRBV29-1 to TRBJ1-3; tentatively, D is TRBD1 (6 bases). Germline CDR1 and CDR2: SQVTM and ANQGSEA. The ends were cut back, 7 bases at V and 2 bases at J, with 12 bases in the middle. This CDR3 has 13 amino acids. CDR3 sequence (DNA): TGCAGCGCCAGGACAGTAGCTGGAAACACCATATATTTT. Protein sequence: CSARTVAGNTIYF.

CDR3 nucleotides: TGTGCCAGCGGGGGGAGACAGCAAGAGACCCAGTACTTC. This codes for CASGGRQQETQYF. This chain links TRBV6-5 with TRBJ2-5, with a tentative D call TRBD2 (6 bases). The CDR3 sequence is 13 residues long. Germline assignment: CDR1 MNHEY and CDR2 SVGAGI. V was trimmed by 8 bases and J by 2 bases, leaving 12 bases between them.

The V call is TRBV29-1, the J call TRBJ2-3, with 7 positions matching TRBD2. The CDR3 contains 16 residues. Per the germline V gene, CDR1 is SQVTM and CDR2 is ANQGSEA. After removal of 0 bases from V and 2 bases from J, the junction contained 8 bases not matched to a gene. CDR3 sequence (DNA): TGCAGCGTTGAAGATGTAGCTAGCGGATACACAGATACGCAGTATTTT. It translates to CSVEDVASGYTDTQYF.

The chain carries TRBV12-5 and TRBJ1-2; TRBD1 agrees at 9 bases. Germline assignment: CDR1 LGHNT and CDR2 FRNRAP. Trimming at V came to 6 bases and at J to 4 bases, leaving 9 bases not matched to a gene. CDR3 length equals 15 residues. CDR3 in DNA: TGTGCTAGTGGGAGTGGGACAGGGACCGGCTATGGCTACACCTTC. Translated: CASGSGTGTGYGYTF. The complete variable domain, with remaining parts taken from reference TRBV12-5 and TRBJ1-2, reads DARVTQTPRHKVTEMGQEVTMRCQPILGHNTVFWYRQTMMQGLELLAYFRNRAPLDDSGMPKDRFSAEMPDATLATLKIQPSEPRDSAVYFCASGSGTGTGYGYTFGSGTRLTVV.

The chain employs TRBV19 and TRBJ2-7, with a tentative D call TRBD2 (6 bases). The germline V and J ends were trimmed by 4 bases and 1 base, with 11 bases remaining between them. The CDR3 totals 14 residues. Germline V gives CDR1 LNHDA, CDR2 SQIVND (reference sequence). CDR3: CASSTGLSSYEQYF. In DNA form, the CDR3 reads TGTGCCAGTAGTACAGGACTATCTTCCTACGAGCAGTACTTC.

The chain joins TRBV5-6 to TRBJ1-2, with D unclear. Deletions cut 0 bases from V and 5 bases from J, with 5 bases between. Per the germline V gene, CDR1 is SGHDT and CDR2 is YYEEEE. The CDR3 extends over 12 amino acids. The CDR3 protein is CASSLVPYGYTF. CDR3 DNA: TGTGCCAGCAGCTTGGTTCCGTATGGCTACACCTTC.

This rearrangement joins TRBV2 to TRBJ2-1, with TRBD2 as a possible D gene (6 bases). Germline V lookup: CDR1 SNHLY, CDR2 FYNNEI. The CDR3 is 15 amino acids. V lost 5 bases to trimming and J lost 2 bases, with 13 bases between them. The CDR3 region is CASSPVGGAYNEQFF. CDR3 DNA: TGTGCCAGCAGTCCCGTTGGCGGGGCCTACAATGAGCAGTTCTTC. Full variable domain (remainder filled in from reference TRBV2 and TRBJ2-1): EPEVTQTPSHQVTQMGQEVILRCVPISNHLYFYWYRQILGQKVEFLVSFYNNEISEKSEIFDDQFSVERPDGSNFTLKIRSTKLEDSAMYFCASSPVGGAYNEQFFGPGTRLTVL.

To note about this clone: The same CDR3 also results from other DNA sequences found in this sample. The chain joins TRBV13 to TRBJ1-1; no firm D call. Germline V lookup: CDR1 PRHDT, CDR2 FYEKMQ (reference sequence). The V end lost 0 bases, the J end lost 5 bases, and 7 bases lay between the germline ends. This CDR3 is 13 amino acids long. This CDR3 reads CASSLGGGTEAFF. DNA of the CDR3: TGTGCCAGCAGCTTAGGGGGCGGGACTGAAGCTTTCTTT.

The rearrangement links TRBV28 to TRBJ2-1; 11 bases align to TRBD2. Trimming cost V 2 bases and J 11 bases; bases outside gene matches: 11. This CDR3 has 16 residues. The germline V gene has CDR1 MDHEN and CDR2 SYDVKM. CDR3 residues: CASSLPGTSGSQKQFF. The CDR3 DNA reads TGTGCCAGCAGTTTACCGGGAACTAGCGGGAGCCAAAAGCAGTTCTTC.

The chain carries TRBV18 and TRBJ1-1; weak D call: TRBD1 (5 bases). V lost 2 bases to trimming and J lost 1 base, with 5 bases between them. Germline CDR1 KGHSH, CDR2 LQKENI. This CDR3 region has 13 residues. In nucleotides, the CDR3 is TGTGCCAGCTCACCAACAGGGAACACTGAAGCTTTCTTT. Residues: CASSPTGNTEAFF.

This rearrangement joins TRBV11-2 to TRBJ2-5; 8 bases align to TRBD1. The germline V gene has CDR1 SGHAT and CDR2 FQNNGV. This CDR3 is 14 amino acids long. V was clipped by 5 bases and J by 2 bases; unmatched bases: 4. CDR3 in DNA: TGTGCCAGCAGCCCAAGGACAGGGCAAGAGACCCAGTACTTC. Translation gives CASSPRTGQETQYF.

V gene TRBV7-2 combines with J gene TRBJ1-4, with a possible D match to TRBD1 (5 bases). The CDR3 consists of 16 residues. CDR1 and CDR2 (germline): SGHTA, FQGNSA. Trimming shortened V by 4 bases and J by 8 bases, and 20 bases separated the two germline ends. DNA for the CDR3: TGTGCCAGCAGCTCTGGGTCAGGGTATGTCGGAGAAAAACTGTTTTTT. It yields the protein CASSSGSGYVGEKLFF.

The count of this clone is one. The chain uses TRBV9 and TRBJ2-1, with D possibly TRBD1 on 6 matching bases. The CDR3 is 15 amino acids. The ends were cut back, 3 bases at V and 3 bases at J, with 13 bases in the middle. Germline V gene lookup returns CDR1 SGDLS and CDR2 YYNGEE. The CDR3 bases are TGTGCCAGCAGCGAACAGGGCCAAGGCTACAATGAGCAGTTCTTC. Its translation: CASSEQGQGYNEQFF.

This chain connects TRBV11-3 to TRBJ2-5, with 8 bases fitting TRBD1. Trimming at V came to 5 bases and at J to 5 bases, leaving 10 bases not matched to a gene. Germline values: CDR1 SGHNT, CDR2 YENEEA. This CDR3 contains 15 residues. CDR3 sequence (DNA): TGTGCCAGCAGCCATCCCCAGGGGGCTAGGGAGACCCAGTACTTC. Translation: CASSHPQGARETQYF.